The rows below give T cell receptor beta chains drawn from one sample of a study. TCRdb redid the calling of the RT-PCR reads with MiXCR, one entry per CDR3 protein. The table records more than 600,000 distinct CDR3 sequences, 12% to 15% of them present only once. Sample: memory CD4+ T cells from blood. These receptors were obtained from a female donor in good health, serving as a healthy control. Each CDR3 is given with its conserved first and last residue. D genes are given only for firm matches. For some rows the clone size is stated as once, few or many, or as a class when expanded; others skip it.

V	size	J	D	CDR3	DNA
TRBV7-8	few	TRBJ2-3	-	CASSLPLPSDTQYF	TGTGCCAGCAGCTTACCCCTCCCGTCAGATACGCAGTATTTT
TRBV4-3	many	TRBJ2-3	TRBD2	CASSQGWTSGRTDTQYF	TGCGCCAGCAGCCAAGGTTGGACTAGCGGGAGAACAGATACGCAGTATTTT
TRBV6-5	-	TRBJ1-1	-	CASSPPGGGAAFF	TGTGCCAGCAGTCCCCCAGGTGGGGGGGCAGCTTTCTTT
TRBV7-2	few	TRBJ1-3	TRBD1	CASSLGQINTIYF	TGTGCCAGCAGCTTGGGACAGATAAACACCATATATTTT
TRBV12-3/TRBV12-4	few	TRBJ2-7	TRBD1	CASSAPFGTESSYEQYF	TGTGCCAGCAGTGCGCCATTCGGGACAGAGAGCTCCTACGAGCAGTACTTC
TRBV12-3/TRBV12-4	-	TRBJ1-6	-	CASSRTGPNSPLHF	TGTGCCAGCAGCCGTACGGGTCCCAATTCACCCCTCCACTTT
TRBV20-1	-	TRBJ1-4	TRBD1	CSARGATGNEKLFF	TGCAGTGCTAGAGGAGCGACAGGGAATGAAAAACTGTTTTTT
TRBV20-1	many	TRBJ1-2	TRBD1	CSARGGGTGNPGHYGYTF	TGCAGTGCTAGAGGGGGGGGGACAGGGAATCCAGGGCACTATGGCTACACCTTC
TRBV20-1	few	TRBJ2-3	-	CSAQGEGTDTQYF	TGCAGTGCTCAGGGGGAGGGCACAGATACGCAGTATTTT
TRBV6-1	few	TRBJ2-3	-	CASRTTVSTDTQYF	TGTGCCAGCAGGACGACAGTCAGCACAGATACGCAGTATTTT
TRBV29-1	many	TRBJ2-5	-	CSVAGQQAQETQYF	TGCAGCGTTGCGGGTCAACAGGCTCAAGAGACCCAGTACTTC
TRBV5-6	many	TRBJ1-2	-	CASSLGQAATYGYTF	TGTGCCAGCAGCTTGGGGCAAGCAGCCACCTATGGCTACACCTTC
TRBV12-3/TRBV12-4	-	TRBJ2-7	TRBD2	CASTLAGPTTEQYF	TGTGCCAGCACACTAGCGGGCCCCACTACCGAGCAGTACTTC
TRBV12-3/TRBV12-4	few	TRBJ1-6	TRBD1	CASSSTGQAPLHF	TGTGCCAGCAGTTCGACAGGGCAGGCACCCCTCCACTTT
TRBV29-1	-	TRBJ2-2	TRBD1	CSVSLGTANTGELFF	TGCAGCGTTTCGCTAGGGACAGCGAACACCGGGGAGCTGTTTTTT
TRBV5-1	many	TRBJ2-1	-	CASSLERRHEQFF	TGCGCCAGCAGCTTGGAACGACGGCATGAGCAGTTCTTC
TRBV15	few	TRBJ1-2	-	CATSSGTWGYTF	TGTGCCACCAGTTCAGGGACGTGGGGCTACACCTTC
TRBV20-1	few	TRBJ2-3	TRBD2	CSAERPGLAGGPASDTQYF	TGCAGTGCTGAGCGCCCGGGACTAGCGGGAGGGCCGGCTTCAGATACGCAGTATTTT
TRBV28	few	TRBJ1-2	TRBD1	CASDRQGAWSYGYTF	TGTGCCAGCGACAGACAGGGGGCGTGGAGTTATGGCTACACCTTC
TRBV7-8	many	TRBJ2-3	TRBD2	CATERLAGGSTDTQYF	TGTGCCACCGAAAGACTAGCGGGAGGGAGTACAGATACGCAGTATTTT
TRBV25-1	few	TRBJ1-1	-	CATQATGKNTEAFF	TGTGCCACACAAGCCACAGGGAAGAACACTGAAGCTTTCTTT
TRBV6-6	many	TRBJ1-1	-	CASSRQEDTEAFF	TGTGCCAGCAGCCGGCAGGAAGACACTGAAGCTTTCTTT
TRBV2	-	TRBJ2-3	TRBD2	CASSGGLAGSDTQYF	TGTGCCAGCAGTGGAGGGCTAGCGGGATCAGATACGCAGTATTTT
TRBV11-2	-	TRBJ1-2	TRBD1	CASSVDRGNGYTF	TGTGCCAGCAGCGTGGACAGGGGTAATGGCTACACCTTC
TRBV6-5	many	TRBJ2-5	TRBD2	CASRAGGVETQYF	TGTGCAAGCAGGGCGGGGGGCGTCGAGACCCAGTACTTC
TRBV20-1	few	TRBJ1-4	-	CSASQGSKLFF	TGCAGTGCTAGTCAGGGATCAAAACTGTTTTTT
TRBV4-2	many	TRBJ2-1	TRBD2	CASSLSGRDNEQFF	TGTGCCAGCAGCCTTAGCGGGAGGGACAATGAGCAGTTCTTC
TRBV15	-	TRBJ2-7	-	CATSPGYWTYEQYF	TGTGCCACCAGCCCCGGGTATTGGACCTACGAGCAGTACTTC
TRBV7-2	many	TRBJ1-3	-	CASSFTGSDVGNTIYF	TGTGCCAGCAGCTTTACGGGGAGCGATGTCGGAAACACCATATATTTT
TRBV6-5	-	TRBJ1-2	TRBD1	CASSALRGQGGGYTF	TGTGCCAGCAGTGCCCTCCGCGGACAGGGGGGAGGCTACACCTTC
TRBV6-2/TRBV6-3	-	TRBJ2-7	TRBD2	CASSALAGATYEQYF	TGTGCCAGCAGTGCACTAGCGGGAGCTACCTACGAGCAGTACTTC
TRBV25-1	-	TRBJ1-2	-	CASRGVAIYGYTF	TGTGCCAGCCGCGGAGTCGCGATCTATGGCTACACCTTC
TRBV10-3	many	TRBJ2-3	TRBD2	CAISGTSSDTQYF	TGTGCCATCAGTGGGACTAGCAGCGATACGCAGTATTTT
TRBV10-3	many	TRBJ1-6	-	CAISESKGVKNSPLHF	TGTGCCATCAGTGAGTCGAAGGGAGTAAAAAATTCACCCCTCCACTTT
TRBV6-2/TRBV6-3	many	TRBJ2-5	-	CASSYSEDAWETQYF	TGTGCCAGCAGTTACTCGGAAGACGCGTGGGAGACCCAGTACTTC
TRBV5-6	-	TRBJ2-5	-	CASSFYGAETQYF	TGTGCCAGCAGCTTCTACGGGGCGGAGACCCAGTACTTC
TRBV3-1	-	TRBJ2-7	TRBD2	CASSQTSGSTYEQYF	TGTGCCAGCAGCCAAACTAGCGGGAGTACCTACGAGCAGTACTTC